The T cell receptor (beta chain) described here comes from a study of stem cell transplantation in POMP-related autoinflammatory disease. Looking at the study overall: DNA chimerism showed 100% graft donor engraftment of neutrophils and platelets through one year. Study-wide findings and caveats: PRAID patients trended toward lower TRB diversity and higher clonality in all analyzed T-cell subsets.

As regards this clone: Its antigen is as yet unknown.

Trimming cost V 6 bases and J 4 bases; bases outside gene matches: 8. The CDR3 covers 14 residues. From germline, CDR1 is LGHDT and CDR2 YNNKEL (reference sequence). The data were produced by immunoSEQ multiplex PCR, yet TCRdb's version contains in-frame clones alone and is incomplete. The data hold some 68,000 clones, with roughly 88% observed a single time. V gene TRBV3-1 (or the pseudogene TRBV3-2) combines with J gene TRBJ2-5, with 7 positions matching TRBD1. This specimen was CD4+ T cells from PBMCs, taken after stem cell transplantation. This receptor was identified in a human patient with POMP-related autoinflammation and immune dysregulation (PRAID). Some T cells here may be from the graft donor. The CDR3 spells CASSSTGSGETQYF. In DNA form, the CDR3 reads TGTGCCAGCAGTTCGACAGGGTCCGGAGAGACCCAGTACTTC.